This TCR beta chain emerged from a study of T cell changes during pregnancy in multiple sclerosis. Assay used: immunoSEQ multiplex PCR; TCRdb lists only in-frame clones, some missing. The table has about 21,000 clones, under 95% seen once; the top ten hold approximately 0.73%. CDR3 size: 12 residues. The V gene's germline CDR1 is SQVTM and CDR2 ANQGSEA. Trimming shortened V by 8 bases and J by 0 bases, and 10 bases separated the two germline ends. The genes are TRBV29-1 and TRBJ1-1; maybe TRBD1 (6 bases). The sequencing used CD4+ T cells from peripheral blood mononuclear cells, collected in the third trimester of pregnancy. The TCR comes from a female donor with multiple sclerosis, enrolled in a pregnancy study. CDR3 in amino acids: CSSGHLNTEAFF. CDR3 nucleotides: TGCAGCTCGGGACACCTGAACACTGAAGCTTTCTTT. The full variable domain, its missing parts supplied by reference TRBV29-1 and TRBJ1-1, is SAVISQKPSRDICQRGTSLTIQCQVDSQVTMMFWYRQQPGQSLTLIATANQGSEATYESGFVIDKFPISRPNLTFSTLTVSNMSPEDSSIYLCSSGHLNTEAFFGQGTRLTVV.